Sequencing of this TCR beta chain was carried out in a study of blood T cell repertoires in COVID-19. Study-level background: The United States, Italy and Spain were the sources of the acute and convalescent COVID-19 samples. PBMCs, B-cell-depleted T cells, or T cells were the source of the cDNA or gDNA that made up the material.

The CDR3 sequence is 12 residues long. Methods used by the authors: Amplification with reference gene primers provided the estimates of nucleated cell counts. The method was immunoSEQ multiplex PCR; TCRdb's version includes in-frame clones alone and lacks a portion of them. The V and J calls and clone size are taken from that table; D and trimming were inferred from the DNA. The table shows about 53,000 clones, with around 86% occurring only once. The specimen was peripheral blood. The TCR sequence derives from an older man with acute or convalescent COVID-19. The chain has TRBV5-3 and TRBJ1-5; no firm D call. TRBV5-3 is sorted into the ORF group, with uncertain function. CDR3 DNA sequence: TGTGAGCGCAGATGGTGCAATCAGCCCCAGCATTTT. Translating gives CERRWCNQPQHF.